This T cell receptor (beta chain) came from a study of shared clonotypes between healthy human individuals. About the research overall: Per donor, CD8 memory used one plate, CD8 naive used two, CD4 memory used three and CD4 naive used three.

Naivety among CD8 cells was defined by CD45RO negativity and positive CCR7 selection, thereby excluding terminally differentiated effector memory CD45RA+ cells. Clones were sequenced by immunoSEQ multiplex PCR, and TCRdb holds only the in-frame ones, with some missing. The data show about 590,000 clones, 95% to 96% seen once. In germline, CDR1 is SGHDT, CDR2 YYEEEE. The CDR3 consists of 12 residues. Trimming took off 4 bases at V and 13 bases at J, with 12 bases between the two ends. Broader study findings: When compared with the clonotypes that were shared by all four sorted-subset donors, the non-shared clonotypes turned out to have lower generation probabilities.

On this clone: The target antigen is unknown.

This chain joins TRBV5-6 and TRBJ1-6, with a possible D match to TRBD1 (6 bases). Sequenced input: naive CD8+ T cells sorted from blood. This clonotype was obtained from a woman between 25 and 40 years old in good health. For the CDR3, the DNA is TGTGCCAGCAGCGAACAGGGAAGGCCCCTCCACTTT. Amino acids: CASSEQGRPLHF.